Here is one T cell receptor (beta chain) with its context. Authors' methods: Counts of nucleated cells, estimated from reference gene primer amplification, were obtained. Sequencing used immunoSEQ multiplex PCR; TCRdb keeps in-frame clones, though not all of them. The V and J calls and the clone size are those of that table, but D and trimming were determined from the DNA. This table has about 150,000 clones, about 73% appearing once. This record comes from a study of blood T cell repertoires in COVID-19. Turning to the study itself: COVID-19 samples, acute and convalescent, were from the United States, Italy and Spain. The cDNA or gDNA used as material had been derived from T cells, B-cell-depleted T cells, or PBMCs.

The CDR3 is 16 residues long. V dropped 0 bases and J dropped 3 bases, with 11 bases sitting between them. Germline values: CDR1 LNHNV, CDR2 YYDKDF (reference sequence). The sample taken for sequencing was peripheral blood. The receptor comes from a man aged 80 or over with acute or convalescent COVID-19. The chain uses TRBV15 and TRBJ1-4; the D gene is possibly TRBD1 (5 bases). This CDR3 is CATSRDRAGPNEKLFF. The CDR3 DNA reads TGTGCCACCAGCAGAGATCGGGCAGGGCCTAATGAAAAACTGTTTTTT.